The T cell receptor beta chain under discussion was sequenced for a study of Tregs in tolerant kidney transplant recipients. In germline, CDR1 is SGDLS, CDR2 YYNGEE. The CDR3 sequence is 15 residues long. Between the trimmed V and J ends, which lost 6 bases and 2 bases, there was a span of 15 bases. By frequency in the sample, this clone is medium-sized (0.01 to 0.1%). The target antigen is unknown. Method: immunoSEQ multiplex PCR; TCRdb's copy keeps in-frame clones and lacks some. The repertoire has roughly 7,800 clones, approximately 43% of them found once; the top ten carry roughly 5.4%. Findings and limits, study-wide: The small number of patients limits these findings pending further validation.

The chain links TRBV9 to TRBJ2-1, with D perhaps TRBD1 or TRBD2 (5 bases each). This clonotype originated in a human donor in good health. Source material: CD4+ T cells from blood cultured with allogeneic cells. The CDR3 sequence is CASTPRDAAYNEQFF. CDR3 coding DNA: TGTGCCAGCACCCCGAGGGACGCGGCCTACAATGAGCAGTTCTTC.